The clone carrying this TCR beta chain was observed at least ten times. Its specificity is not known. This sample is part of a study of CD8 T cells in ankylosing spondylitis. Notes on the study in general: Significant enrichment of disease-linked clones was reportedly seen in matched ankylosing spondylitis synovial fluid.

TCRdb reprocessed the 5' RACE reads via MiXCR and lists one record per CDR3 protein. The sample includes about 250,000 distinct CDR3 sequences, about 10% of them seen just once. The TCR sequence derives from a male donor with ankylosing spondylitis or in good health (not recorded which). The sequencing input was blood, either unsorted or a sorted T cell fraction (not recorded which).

CDR3 region: CSARVRPGTGVYQETQYF. CDR3 coding DNA: TGCAGTGCTAGAGTCCGCCCCGGGACAGGGGTTTATCAAGAGACCCAGTACTTC. V gene TRBV20-1 combines with J gene TRBJ2-5; 10 bases map to TRBD1. The CDR3 is 18 amino acids. V was pared by 1 base and J by 2 bases, with 13 bases of the junction left unmatched. In germline, CDR1 is DFQATT, CDR2 SNEGSKA (reference sequence).